These T cell receptor beta chains were read from a single sample in a study of blood T cell repertoires in COVID-19. The method was immunoSEQ multiplex PCR; TCRdb's version includes in-frame clones alone and lacks a portion of them. The table has some 200,000 clones, around 90% seen once. The sequenced sample was peripheral blood. These receptors all come from a man aged 25 to 40 with acute or convalescent COVID-19. Each CDR3 is given with its conserved first and last residue. The D gene is left open where the match is weak. Clone sizes are given selectively: once, few, many, or a class where the clone is expanded.

TRBV5-4,14,-,TRBJ1-6,once,CASSLVPANSPLHF,TGTGCCAGCAGCTTGGTTCCAGCGAATTCACCCCTCCACTTT
TRBV5-8,12,-,TRBJ2-7,-,CASSLGQVEQYF,TGTGCCAGCAGCCTCGGACAAGTCGAGCAGTACTTC
TRBV5-8,13,-,TRBJ1-4,few,CASSLAGSEKLFF,TGTGCCAGCAGCTTAGCGGGTTCTGAAAAACTGTTTTTT
TRBV19,14,-,TRBJ1-3,-,CASYQGRSGNTIYF,TGTGCCAGCTACCAGGGGCGCTCTGGAAACACCATATATTTT
TRBV6-4,11,-,TRBJ2-7,-,CASSAPYEQYF,TGTGCCAGCAGTGCCCCATACGAGCAGTACTTC
TRBV27,15,TRBD2,TRBJ2-1,-,CASRSSGRASNEQFF,TGTGCCAGCAGATCTAGCGGGAGGGCCTCGAATGAGCAGTTCTTC
TRBV5-4,15,-,TRBJ2-5,-,CASSSGQITKETQYF,TGTGCCAGCAGCTCCGGACAGATCACCAAAGAGACCCAGTACTTC
TRBV19,16,TRBD1,TRBJ2-2,-,CASSVGTGGSTGELFF,TGTGCCAGTAGTGTGGGGACAGGGGGAAGCACCGGGGAGCTGTTTTTT
TRBV9,15,TRBD1,TRBJ1-2,-,CASSEGGTGNRGYTF,TGTGCCAGCAGCGAAGGAGGGACAGGGAATCGTGGCTACACCTTC
TRBV5-1,15,TRBD2,TRBJ2-1,-,CASSSGTSGYNEQFF,TGCGCCAGCAGCTCCGGGACTAGCGGCTACAATGAGCAGTTCTTC
TRBV21-1,16,-,TRBJ1-5,-,CASSKEDRVGHQPQHF,TGTGCCAGCAGCAAAGAGGACAGGGTCGGTCATCAGCCCCAGCATTTT
TRBV5-6,14,-,TRBJ2-2,-,CASSHEENTGELFF,TGTGCCAGCAGCCATGAGGAGAACACCGGGGAGCTGTTTTTT